Listed here are 21 T cell receptor beta chains from one sample, sequenced in a study of T cells in Graves' hyperthyroidism and ophthalmopathy. Authors of the study amplified TCR beta CDR3 regions from RNA transcripts. A set of HTBI primers served as the primers for a first-round RT-PCR of the TCR CDR3. TCRdb independently ran MiXCR on the multiplex PCR reads; one entry per CDR3 protein. Here the sample spans about 98,000 distinct CDR3 sequences, about 37% being singletons. Sequenced material: peripheral blood or thyroid tissue (not recorded which). Source of these receptors: a woman aged 25 to 45 with Graves' hyperthyroidism.

This chain joins TRBV7-3 and TRBJ2-7; 12 nucleotides agree with TRBD2. Germline loops: CDR1 SGHTA, CDR2 FQGTGA. The J segment lost 5 bases and the V segment lost 5 bases, leaving 7 bases of the junction unmatched. This CDR3 comprises 15 residues. The CDR3 reads CASSPRGLAGNEQYF. The CDR3 coding sequence is TGTGCCAGCAGCCCACGGGGACTAGCGGGTAACGAGCAGTACTTC.

This clonotype was found many times. The CDR3 DNA is TGTGCCAGCAGCTCTCCTCAAGCGGGAGCGACAGATACGCAGTATTTT. Its protein product is CASSSPQAGATDTQYF. The chain links TRBV7-9 to TRBJ2-3; 8 positions agree with TRBD2. V was pared by 4 bases and J by 3 bases, with 9 bases of the junction left unmatched. Germline V gene sequence: CDR1 SEHNR, CDR2 FQNEAQ (reference sequence). The CDR3 is 16 residues long.

The chain is built from TRBV20-1 and TRBJ2-6; D gene uncertain. Germline-derived CDR1 and CDR2 are DFQATT and SNEGSKA (reference sequence). Trimming removed 6 bases at V and 0 bases at J, with 9 bases between. The CDR3 is 14 residues long. The CDR3 sequence is CSAPSTSGANVLTF. The CDR3 DNA reads as TGCAGTGCCCCCTCAACCTCTGGGGCCAACGTCCTGACTTTC.

V gene TRBV7-2 combines with J gene TRBJ2-2, with 9 bases identical to TRBD1. The CDR3 consists of 15 residues. The germline CDR1 and CDR2 sequences are SGHTA and FQGNSA. The V segment lost 6 bases and the J segment 4 bases; nucleotides outside the gene matches: 6. CDR3: CASSLQGAGTGELFF. The DNA of the CDR3 is TGTGCCAGCAGTCTACAGGGGGCGGGCACCGGGGAGCTGTTTTTT.

At least ten counts were recorded for this clonotype. The genes are TRBV5-4 and TRBJ2-5, with D unclear. Deletions cut 5 bases from V and 5 bases from J, with 7 bases between. The CDR3 is 11 residues long. Germline V gives CDR1 SGHNT, CDR2 YYREEE (reference sequence). The CDR3 nucleotides are TGTGCCAGCAGATCTGGGGAGACCCAGTACTTC. It yields the protein CASRSGETQYF. The full variable domain, rest sourced from reference TRBV5-4 and TRBJ2-5, is ETGVTQSPTHLIKTRGQQVTLRCSSQSGHNTVSWYQQALGQGPQFIFQYYREEENGRGNFPPRFSGLQFPNYSSELNVNALELDDSALYLCASRSGETQYFGPGTRLLVL.

A word on this clonotype: In this CDR3 the conserved last residue, phenylalanine or tryptophan, is missing, so a read error is likely. This CDR3 reads CASSETSGMYEQYL. In nucleotides, the CDR3 is TGCGCCAGCAGTGAGACTAGCGGGATGTACGAGCAGTACCTC. The genes are TRBV10-2 and TRBJ2-7; the match to TRBD2 covers 10 bases. The CDR3 loop spans 14 amino acids. With 2 bases clipped from V and 4 bases from J, the junction kept 2 bases outside the gene matches. Germline CDR1 is WSHSY and CDR2 is SAAADI.

This clonotype was picked up many times. This CDR3 reads CASSLEVRGWSETQYF. The CDR3 nucleotides read TGCGCCAGCAGCTTGGAAGTTCGAGGGTGGTCAGAGACCCAGTACTTC. The chain is built from TRBV5-1 and TRBJ2-5; tentative D call: TRBD2 (5 bases). CDR1 is SGHRS and CDR2 is YFSETQ in the germline V gene. The V end lost 0 bases, the J end lost 4 bases, and 16 bases lay between the germline ends. CDR3 length equals 16 residues.

This clonotype occurred many times. The chain employs TRBV24-1 and TRBJ2-2, with D tentatively TRBD2 (6 bases). The V and J ends lost 4 bases and 4 bases respectively, with 15 bases between them. Per the germline V gene, CDR1 is KGHDR and CDR2 is SFDVKD. The CDR3 runs to 16 residues. The CDR3 coding sequence is TGTGCCACCAGTGACCCCAAGCGGGTCGGCACCGGGGAGCTGTTTTTT. Translation: CATSDPKRVGTGELFF.

This clonotype came up many times. V gene TRBV20-1 combines with J gene TRBJ2-7; 9 bases match TRBD2. V lost 6 bases to trimming and J lost 2 bases; unmatched junction nucleotides: 8. Germline V lookup: CDR1 DFQATT, CDR2 SNEGSKA (reference sequence). The CDR3 is 14 amino acids. For the CDR3, the DNA is TGCAGTGCCCGCCGACTAGCGGATACCTACGAGCAGTACTTC. It is translated as CSARRLADTYEQYF.

This clonotype was seen ten or more times. The rearrangement links TRBV15 to TRBJ2-3, with D unclear. This CDR3 has 15 residues. The V gene's germline CDR1 is LNHNV and CDR2 YYDKDF (reference sequence). The ends were cut back, 1 base at V and 0 bases at J, with 8 bases in the middle. In DNA, the CDR3 is TGTGCCACCAGCAGAGTCCTAGGGAGCACAGATACGCAGTATTTT. It encodes CATSRVLGSTDTQYF.

The chain recombines TRBV7-9 with TRBJ1-3; no clear D. Trimming left V 5 bases short and J 0 bases short, with 14 bases between. The CDR3 covers 16 residues. Germline V gene sequence: CDR1 SEHNR, CDR2 FQNEAQ (reference sequence). The CDR3, as DNA: TGTGCCAGCAGCCCAAGCGGACGGTACTCTGGAAACACCATATATTTT. Translated, it gives CASSPSGRYSGNTIYF.

The sample holds many counts of this clonotype. J is TRBJ1-2 and V is TRBV2; TRBD1 is a possible D gene (6 bases). Trimming took 9 bases from V and 4 from J, leaving 12 bases between them. This CDR3 region has 12 residues. Germline V gene data show CDR1 as SNHLY and CDR2 as FYNNEI. CDR3 in amino acids: CASTGHFYGYTF. The CDR3 coding sequence is TGTGCCAGTACGGGACATTTCTATGGCTACACCTTC.

As concerns this clonotype: The limits of the CDR3 on the DNA are not certain, so only TCRdb's listed CDR3 is given. The rearrangement uses TRBV10-3 and TRBJ2-5; no check of the table's D call, TRBD2, against the DNA was made. Inclusive of both ends, the CDR3 amounts to 14 amino acids. Germline V gene sequence: CDR1 ENHRY, CDR2 SYGVKD. The CDR3 here is CAICSASQSETQYF.

This clonotype has a handful of counts. The V and J genes are TRBV4-1 and TRBJ1-2; 7 bases match TRBD1. The CDR3 is 18 residues long. From germline, CDR1 is MGHRA and CDR2 YSYEKL. The V gene end was trimmed by 0 bases and the J gene end by 2 bases; junction bases not matched to a gene: 12. This CDR3 is CASSQDYTGAGGNYGYTF. CDR3 DNA: TGCGCCAGCAGCCAAGATTATACAGGGGCGGGGGGAAACTATGGCTACACCTTC.

The table lists this clonotype with many counts. This sequence joins TRBV14 and TRBJ2-5, with 9 bases fitting TRBD2. Trimming at V came to 2 bases and at J to 3 bases, leaving 4 bases not matched to a gene. This CDR3 region has 15 residues. The germline V gene encodes CDR1 SGHDN and CDR2 FVKESK. In DNA, the CDR3 is TGTGCCAGCAGCCAACTCAGCGGGAGGAAAGAGACCCAGTACTTC. Translation gives CASSQLSGRKETQYF.

The V and J genes are TRBV10-1 and TRBJ2-7, with 8 bases lining up with TRBD2. With 8 bases clipped from V and 3 bases from J, the junction kept 6 bases outside the gene matches. CDR1 and CDR2 from the germline V gene are WNHNN and SYGVQD (reference sequence). This CDR3 comprises 13 residues. DNA of the CDR3: TGCGCCAGCCTCCTAGCGGGCCTCTACGAGCAGTACTTC. Protein sequence: CASLLAGLYEQYF.

This clonotype was seen many times. The chain employs TRBV4-1 and TRBJ1-5, with TRBD1 matching 7 bases. J was trimmed by 10 bases and V by 3 bases; bases with no gene match: 12. CDR1 MGHRA and CDR2 YSYEKL come from the germline V gene. This CDR3 is 15 amino acids long. The CDR3 DNA follows: TGCGCCAGCAGCCAGAGGACAGGTCCCGATGTCCCCCAGCATTTT. It codes for CASSQRTGPDVPQHF.

In this sample, this clonotype turned up many times. This chain links TRBV28 with TRBJ1-2, with a weak D call TRBD1 (5 bases). CDR1 and CDR2 (germline): MDHEN, SYDVKM. CDR3 size: 15 residues. V lost 4 bases to trimming and J lost 2 bases, with 14 bases between them. CDR3 loop: CASSWGPLENYGYTF. DNA of the CDR3: TGTGCCAGCAGTTGGGGCCCCTTGGAGAACTATGGCTACACCTTC.

Notes on this clonotype: The junction and the germline gene differ at one end; a read error may be behind it. The chain uses TRBV2 and TRBJ2-7; TRBD1 matches 7 bases. Per germline, CDR1 SNHLY and CDR2 FYNNEI. This CDR3 has 15 residues. This chain's CDR3 is CATSPGTAPIYEQYF. CDR3 nucleotide sequence: TGTGCCACCAGTCCCGGGACAGCACCCATTTACGAGCAGTACTTC. Full variable domain (rest looked up from reference TRBV2 and TRBJ2-7): EPEVTQTPSHQVTQMGQEVILRCVPISNHLYFYWYRQILGQKVEFLVSFYNNEISEKSEIFDDQFSVERPDGSNFTLKIRSTKLEDSAMYFCATSPGTAPIYEQYFGPGTRLTVT.

This clonotype has only a few counts. The junction differs from germline at one of its ends, possibly a read error. The chain carries TRBV28 and TRBJ1-4, with D hard to call. Germline CDR1 MDHEN, CDR2 SYDVKM. The CDR3 runs to 15 residues. This chain's CDR3 is CASSPWQSTNEKLVF. CDR3 coding DNA: TGTGCCAGCAGCCCCTGGCAGTCAACTAATGAAAAACTGGTTTTT. The full variable domain, in which reference TRBV28 and TRBJ1-4 provide the parts outside the CDR3, is DVKVTQSSRYLVKRTGEKVFLECVQDMDHENMFWYRQDPGLGLRLIYFSYDVKMKEKGDIPEGYSVSREKKERFSLILESASTNQTSMYLCASSPWQSTNEKLVFGSGTQLSVL.

This clonotype was recorded many times. The chain recombines TRBV2 with TRBJ2-5; 11 bases are a match to TRBD2. This CDR3 region has 17 residues. V lost 6 bases and J lost 5; bases outside the gene matches: 14. Germline assignment: CDR1 SNHLY and CDR2 FYNNEI. In DNA, the CDR3 is TGTGCCAGCAGACGCGGGACTAGCGGTTTCGGTGACGAGACCCAGTACTTC. It yields the protein CASRRGTSGFGDETQYF.